The sequence of this TCR beta chain was determined in a study of T cell changes during pregnancy in multiple sclerosis. Per the germline V gene, CDR1 is GTSNPN and CDR2 is SVGIG (reference sequence). The V end lost 0 bases, the J end lost 5 bases, and 13 bases lay between the germline ends. The CDR3 contains 14 residues. Profiled with immunoSEQ multiplex PCR; TCRdb holds only in-frame clones, not every one. The data show 25,000 to 30,000 clones, around 90% seen once. The chain recombines TRBV30 with TRBJ2-5, with D maybe TRBD2 (5 bases). This clonotype was sampled from a female donor with multiple sclerosis, enrolled in a pregnancy study. Sequencing was performed on CD8+ T cells from peripheral blood mononuclear cells, taken before pregnancy. Written as DNA, the CDR3 is TGTGCCTGGAGTGTACTAGGGCTGACGGAGACCCAGTACTTC. This translates into CAWSVLGLTETQYF. The whole variable domain, remainder taken from reference TRBV30 and TRBJ2-5, is SQTIHQWPATLVQPVGSPLSLECTVEGTSNPNLYWYRQAAGRGLQLLFYSVGIGQISSEVPQNLSASRPQDRQFILSSKKLLLSDSGFYLCAWSVLGLTETQYFGPGTRLLVL.